Below are 23 T cell receptor beta chains sequenced from a single sample in a study of blood T cells in healthy people across ages. Primers used in a second PCR of about 6 to 11 cycles were a sample-barcoded 5' primer and a J-beta primer mix. TCRdb fed the 5' RACE reads into MiXCR, producing one record per CDR3 protein. The table includes approximately 600,000 distinct CDR3 sequences, approximately 50% detected once. The sample was blood. Receptors originate from a man between 60 and 75 years old in good health.

The rearrangement links TRBV5-1 to TRBJ2-1, with D tentatively TRBD1 or TRBD2 (5 bases each). The CDR3 has 16 amino acids. The V and J ends lost 4 bases and 2 bases respectively, with 16 bases between them. Germline V CDR1 and CDR2: SGHRS, YFSETQ. As DNA, the CDR3 is TGCGCCAGCAGCCGCGTCACGGGGCTAACCTACAATGAGCAGTTCTTC. This sequence encodes CASSRVTGLTYNEQFF.

This clonotype showed up many times. The V gene is TRBV10-3, the J gene TRBJ2-5; no clear D gene. V gave up 6 bases and J gave up 1 base, with 3 bases separating them. Looked up from germline, CDR1 is ENHRY and CDR2 is SYGVKD. The CDR3 is 11 amino acids. The chain's CDR3 is CAIRSQETQYF. The CDR3 DNA follows: TGTGCCATCAGAAGCCAAGAGACCCAGTACTTC.

V usage is TRBV9 and J usage is TRBJ2-5; unclear D gene. The germline CDR1 and CDR2 sequences are SGDLS and YYNGEE. The CDR3 has 15 amino acids. Trimming removed 4 bases at V and 4 bases at J, with 17 bases between. The CDR3: CASSPTQFMRETQYF. In DNA form, the CDR3 reads TGTGCCAGCAGCCCTACGCAGTTTATGCGAGAGACCCAGTACTTC.

The CDR3 region is CASSALRGAGLAEQFF. The CDR3 DNA is TGTGCCAGCAGTGCCCTAAGGGGCGCGGGGCTGGCGGAGCAGTTCTTC. The V call is TRBV2, the J call TRBJ2-1; a weak D match, TRBD2 (6 bases). The V end lost 4 bases, the J end lost 10 bases, and 23 bases lay between the germline ends. Germline V gives CDR1 SNHLY, CDR2 FYNNEI. The CDR3 sequence is 16 residues long.

The V and J genes are TRBV12-3 or TRBV12-4 and TRBJ2-3, with unresolved D. V gave up 5 bases and J gave up 11 bases, with 20 bases separating them. The length of the CDR3 is 14 residues. CDR3 nucleotides: TGTGCCAGCAGTCCAGAGTGGGAAGGGTTGGAGCAGTATTTT. Protein: CASSPEWEGLEQYF.

The chain joins TRBV6-1 to TRBJ2-5; possibly TRBD1 or TRBD2 for D (5 bases each). The J call may be faulty, since TRBJ2-7 better matches the DNA end. This CDR3 has 16 amino acids. CDR1 and CDR2 (germline): MNHNS, SASEGT. The DNA for the CDR3 is TGTGCCAGCAGAGTTACAGGAGTAGGGAGATGGGCCGAGCAGTACTTC. Residues: CASRVTGVGRWAEQYF.

This clonotype was counted between two and nine times. The chain employs TRBV7-2 and TRBJ1-6, with D possibly matching TRBD1 (5 bases). The germline gives CDR1 SGHTA, CDR2 FQGNSA. The length of the CDR3 is 14 residues. V gave up 4 bases and J gave up 7 bases, with 11 bases separating them. CDR3 protein: CASSSGTRNSPLHF. The CDR3 DNA follows: TGTGCCAGCAGCTCTGGGACTAGGAATTCACCCCTCCACTTT. Looking up the rest from reference TRBV7-2 and TRBJ1-6 gives the full variable domain: GAGVSQSPSNKVTEKGKDVELRCDPISGHTALYWYRQSLGQGLEFLIYFQGNSAPDKSGLPSDRFSAERTGGSVSTLTIQRTQQEDSAVYLCASSSGTRNSPLHFGNGTRLTVT.

A remark on this clonotype: One end of the junction varies from germline; a read error may be responsible. The rearrangement uses TRBV24-1 and TRBJ2-3; no clear D gene. Germline CDR1 KGHDR, CDR2 SFDVKD. The CDR3 runs to 16 residues. The DNA for the CDR3 is TGTGTCACCAGTGATTTTCGACTCCCCCCCACAGATACGCAGTATTTT. Translating gives CVTSDFRLPPTDTQYF.

The J gene is TRBJ2-4, the V gene TRBV2; D gene ambiguous. Germline CDR1 reads SNHLY; CDR2 reads FYNNEI. The CDR3 sequence is 12 residues long. Trimming cost V 9 bases and J 13 bases, with 19 bases left between them. The DNA of the CDR3 is TGTGCCAGTACGGAAAGGCCCGATGAGCAGTACTTC. The encoded protein is CASTERPDEQYF.

In DNA, the CDR3 is TGTGCCAGCAGCTCTAGCGGGGGGGAAAACATTCAGTACTTC. It specifies CASSSSGGENIQYF. The chain couples TRBV5-5 to TRBJ2-4, with 12 positions matching TRBD2. Germline CDR1 SGHKS, CDR2 YYEKEE (reference sequence). V lost 3 bases, J lost 5 bases, and 0 bases stayed unmatched. CDR3 length equals 14 residues.

V and J are TRBV11-2 and TRBJ2-5, with 10 bases lining up with TRBD2. CDR1 and CDR2 from the germline V gene are SGHAT and FQNNGV. With V trimmed by 5 bases and J by 5 bases, 5 bases remained unmatched. The CDR3 is made up of 14 amino acids. The CDR3 region is CASSALAGVETQYF. CDR3 in DNA: TGTGCCAGCAGCGCCCTAGCGGGGGTCGAGACCCAGTACTTC.

The V gene is TRBV27, the J gene TRBJ1-6, with 7 bases lining up with TRBD1. CDR3 size: 15 residues. Germline loops: CDR1 MNHEY, CDR2 SMNVEV (reference sequence). V was clipped by 5 bases and J by 7 bases; unmatched bases: 8. CDR3: CASSARTGENSPLHF. The DNA for the CDR3 is TGTGCCAGCAGTGCCAGGACAGGAGAAAATTCACCCCTCCACTTT.

V gene TRBV20-1 combines with J gene TRBJ2-4, with unresolved D. The J call may be faulty, since TRBJ2-7 better matches the DNA end. This CDR3 contains 13 residues. Germline V gives CDR1 DFQATT, CDR2 SNEGSKA (reference sequence). The CDR3, as DNA: TGCAGTGCTAGAGTCCCGGGTCTAGACGAGCAGTACTTC. The encoded protein is CSARVPGLDEQYF.

The rearrangement uses TRBV5-8 and TRBJ1-5, with a possible D match to TRBD1 (6 bases). Germline assignment: CDR1 SGHTS and CDR2 YDEGEE. The CDR3 loop spans 12 amino acids. The V end was cut by 9 bases, the J end by 1 base, with 8 bases between. CDR3 sequence reads: CANTGSNQPQHF. Here the CDR3 DNA reads TGTGCCAATACAGGGAGCAATCAGCCCCAGCATTTT.

The V call is TRBV6-6, the J call TRBJ2-1; TRBD1 matches 9 bases. The CDR3 runs to 15 residues. The V segment lost 0 bases and the J segment 8 bases; nucleotides outside the gene matches: 5. CDR1 and CDR2 from the germline V gene are MNHNY and SVGAGI (reference sequence). The CDR3 protein is CASSYSKDRGDEQFF. The CDR3, as DNA: TGTGCCAGCAGTTACTCGAAGGACAGGGGTGATGAGCAGTTCTTC.

The chain joins TRBV12-5 to TRBJ2-4; perhaps TRBD1 as D (6 bases). The end of the DNA is better explained by TRBJ2-7, so the J call may be wrong. The CDR3 covers 14 residues. Germline V lookup: CDR1 LGHNT, CDR2 FRNRAP. The CDR3 here is CASGYPGVRYEQYF. Here the CDR3 DNA reads TGTGCTAGTGGTTACCCAGGGGTCAGGTACGAGCAGTACTTC.

This clonotype occurred a few times. The V gene is TRBV5-1, the J gene TRBJ2-3; D call uncertain. CDR3 size: 12 residues. V was pared by 0 bases and J by 6 bases, with 5 bases between. CDR1 is SGHRS and CDR2 is YFSETQ in the germline V gene. The CDR3 loop reads CASSLGWDTQYF. CDR3 sequence (DNA): TGCGCCAGCAGCTTGGGGTGGGATACGCAGTATTTT. Variable domain in full (rest from reference TRBV5-1 and TRBJ2-3): KAGVTQTPRYLIKTRGQQVTLSCSPISGHRSVSWYQQTPGQGLQFLFEYFSETQRNKGNFPGRFSGRQFSNSRSEMNVSTLELGDSALYLCASSLGWDTQYFGPGTRLTVL.

The CDR3 sequence is CATGQRRYNEQFF. As DNA, the CDR3 is TGTGCCACCGGGCAGCGCCGCTACAATGAGCAGTTCTTC. The chain carries TRBV6-2 or TRBV6-3 and TRBJ2-1; D is unclear. The CDR3 has 13 residues. In germline, CDR1 is MNHEY, CDR2 SVGEGT. V lost 10 bases and J lost 3, with 13 bases in between.

The rearrangement uses TRBV6-5 and TRBJ1-1; a weak D match, TRBD1 (6 bases). The CDR3 runs 14 residues. Trimming took off 0 bases at V and 5 bases at J, with 10 bases between the two ends. CDR1 is MNHEY, CDR2 SVGAGI, per germline. For the CDR3, the DNA is TGTGCCAGCAGTTACTCGAACAGGGAGACTGAAGCTTTCTTT. This encodes CASSYSNRETEAFF.

This clonotype was seen a few times. The chain is built from TRBV15 and TRBJ2-5; TRBD1 might be the D (5 bases). The germline V and J ends were trimmed by 5 bases and 1 base, with 14 bases remaining between them. The CDR3 is 15 amino acids. Per the germline V gene, CDR1 is LNHNV and CDR2 is YYDKDF (reference sequence). The CDR3 sequence: CATSWEGATQETQYF. CDR3 coding DNA: TGTGCCACCAGCTGGGAAGGGGCTACCCAAGAGACCCAGTACTTC.

CDR3: CASSHTGGVAKNIQYF. The DNA of the CDR3 is TGTGCCAGCAGCCATACAGGGGGCGTAGCCAAAAACATTCAGTACTTC. The chain links TRBV3-1 to TRBJ2-7, with 9 bases lining up with TRBD1. The J call may be in error: the DNA end matches TRBJ2-4 better. From germline, CDR1 is LGHDT and CDR2 YNNKEL (reference sequence). This CDR3 spans 16 amino acids.

The chain recombines TRBV18 with TRBJ1-1, with no clear D. The CDR3 is 13 amino acids. The V gene lost 3 bases and the J gene lost 8 bases, with 13 bases spanning the gap. Germline V lookup: CDR1 KGHSH, CDR2 LQKENI. The CDR3 spells CASSPGPRREAFF. The CDR3 coding sequence is TGTGCCAGCTCACCCGGACCTAGGCGGGAAGCTTTCTTT.

This clonotype was detected only once. The V and J genes are TRBV20-1 and TRBJ2-1; the match to TRBD2 covers 14 bases. CDR3 size: 14 residues. The V segment lost 3 bases and the J segment 7 bases; nucleotides outside the gene matches: 2. Germline CDR1 DFQATT, CDR2 SNEGSKA (reference sequence). CDR3 sequence reads: CSASRTSGGNEQFF. DNA for the CDR3: TGCAGTGCTAGTCGGACTAGCGGGGGGAATGAGCAGTTCTTC.